This T cell receptor beta chain was documented in a study of CD8+ T cells in alopecia areata. Study-level background: Tofacitinib was given for 6 to 18 months, then stopped for 6 months.

Isolated RNA was reverse transcribed into cDNA used as the sequencing template. The data were produced by immunoSEQ multiplex PCR, yet TCRdb's version contains in-frame clones alone and is incomplete. In the table there are more than 150,000 clones, roughly three fifths of which are singletons. The treatment here: oral pan-JAK inhibitor, 5-10 mg twice daily. Researchers took lesional scalp punch biopsies and peripheral blood from people who were alopecia areata patients. Study-wide results and caveats: Scalp clonality decreased significantly with tofacitinib, and so did expanded CD8+ clones among the top 100. Lesional scalp, notably in alopecia totalis/universalis, had clonality above that of normal scalp.

Germline CDR1 reads GTSNPN; CDR2 reads SVGIG (reference sequence). V lost 0 bases to trimming and J lost 0 bases, with 8 bases between them. The CDR3 loop spans 14 amino acids. The sample holds one count of this clone. Its antigen is undetermined. The source of this sequence is a human donor with alopecia areata. Sequencing was performed on CD4+ T cells sorted from blood, taken at week 4, from a patient treated with tofacitinib. The chain recombines TRBV30 with TRBJ1-1; TRBD1 might be the D (6 bases). CDR3 sequence reads: CAWSVGQMNTEAFF. The DNA of the CDR3 is TGTGCCTGGAGTGTTGGACAGATGAACACTGAAGCTTTCTTT. Supplemented by reference TRBV30 and TRBJ1-1, the full variable domain reads SQTIHQWPATLVQPVGSPLSLECTVEGTSNPNLYWYRQAAGRGLQLLFYSVGIGQISSEVPQNLSASRPQDRQFILSSKKLLLSDSGFYLCAWSVGQMNTEAFFGQGTRLTVV.